This T cell receptor beta chain was observed in a study of blood T cell repertoires in COVID-19. V dropped 2 bases and J dropped 7 bases, with 15 bases sitting between them. In germline, CDR1 is GTSNPN, CDR2 SVGIG (reference sequence). The CDR3 has 14 residues. Participants, 18 to 89 years old, spanned approximately 26 US areas. Within 2 weeks before study entry, exposed participants met a COVID-19 case. The method was immunoSEQ multiplex PCR; TCRdb's version includes in-frame clones alone and lacks a portion of them. The repertoire holds 250,000 to 300,000 clones, with roughly 80% as singletons. V is TRBV30 and J is TRBJ2-1; D perhaps matches TRBD1 (6 bases). The receptor's source is a man in his forties who had been exposed to COVID-19. The sample was PBMCs or T cells enriched from blood (not recorded which). This chain's CDR3 is CAWSITGWGNEQFF. In nucleotides, the CDR3 is TGTGCCTGGAGTATAACAGGGTGGGGGAATGAGCAGTTCTTC.